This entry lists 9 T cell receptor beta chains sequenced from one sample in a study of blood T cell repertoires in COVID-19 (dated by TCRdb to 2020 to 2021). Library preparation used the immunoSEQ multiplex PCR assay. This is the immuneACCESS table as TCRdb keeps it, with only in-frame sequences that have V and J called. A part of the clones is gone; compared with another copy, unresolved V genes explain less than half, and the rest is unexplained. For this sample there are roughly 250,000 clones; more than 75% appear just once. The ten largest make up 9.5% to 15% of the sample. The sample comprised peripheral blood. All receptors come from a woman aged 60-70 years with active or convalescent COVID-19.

CDR3 in amino acids: CASSIEGEIYEQYF. The DNA of the CDR3 is TGTGCCAGTAGTATAGAAGGGGAAATCTACGAGCAGTACTTC. The chain is built from TRBV19 and TRBJ2-7; maybe TRBD1 (5 bases). Looked up from germline, CDR1 is LNHDA and CDR2 is SQIVND (reference sequence). The CDR3 contains 14 residues. V lost 0 bases to trimming and J lost 3 bases, with 9 bases between them.

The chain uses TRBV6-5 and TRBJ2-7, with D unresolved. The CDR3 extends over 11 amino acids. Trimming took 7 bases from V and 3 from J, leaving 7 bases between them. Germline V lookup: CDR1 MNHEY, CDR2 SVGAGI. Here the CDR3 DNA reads TGTGCCAGCATGGCAGACTACGAGCAGTACTTC. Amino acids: CASMADYEQYF.

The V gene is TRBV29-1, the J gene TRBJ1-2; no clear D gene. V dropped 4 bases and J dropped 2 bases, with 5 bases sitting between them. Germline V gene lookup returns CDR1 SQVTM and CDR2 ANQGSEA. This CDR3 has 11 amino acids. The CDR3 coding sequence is TGCAGCGTTGGCGTAAACTATGGCTACACCTTC. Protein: CSVGVNYGYTF.

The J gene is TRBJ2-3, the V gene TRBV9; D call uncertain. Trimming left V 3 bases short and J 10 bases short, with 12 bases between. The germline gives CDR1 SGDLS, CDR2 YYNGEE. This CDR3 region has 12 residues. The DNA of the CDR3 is TGTGCCAGCAGCGCGTCGACTCACCCGCAGTATTTT. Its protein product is CASSASTHPQYF.

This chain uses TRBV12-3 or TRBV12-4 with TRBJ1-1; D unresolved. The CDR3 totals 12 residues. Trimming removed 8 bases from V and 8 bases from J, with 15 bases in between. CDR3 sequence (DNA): TGTGCCAGCGGCAGACTAGGCAGCGAAGCTTTCTTT. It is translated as CASGRLGSEAFF.

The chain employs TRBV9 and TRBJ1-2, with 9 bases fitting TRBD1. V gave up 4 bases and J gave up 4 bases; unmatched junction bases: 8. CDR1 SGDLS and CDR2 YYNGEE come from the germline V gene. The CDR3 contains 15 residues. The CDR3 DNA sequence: TGTGCCAGCAGCCACGGGACAGGGTCCGGCTATGGCTACACCTTC. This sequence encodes CASSHGTGSGYGYTF.

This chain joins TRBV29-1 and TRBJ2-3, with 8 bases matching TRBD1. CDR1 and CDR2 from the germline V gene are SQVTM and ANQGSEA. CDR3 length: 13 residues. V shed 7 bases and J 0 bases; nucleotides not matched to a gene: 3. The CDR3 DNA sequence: TGCAGCGCGACAGGGGTGAGCACAGATACGCAGTATTTT. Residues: CSATGVSTDTQYF.

The CDR3 DNA is TGTGCCAGCAGCGTGACAGCCTTTGAAGCTTTCTTT. As protein: CASSVTAFEAFF. The chain recombines TRBV12-3 or TRBV12-4 with TRBJ1-1; D is possibly TRBD1 (5 bases). This CDR3 comprises 12 residues. V was trimmed by 6 bases and J by 7 bases, leaving 12 bases between them.

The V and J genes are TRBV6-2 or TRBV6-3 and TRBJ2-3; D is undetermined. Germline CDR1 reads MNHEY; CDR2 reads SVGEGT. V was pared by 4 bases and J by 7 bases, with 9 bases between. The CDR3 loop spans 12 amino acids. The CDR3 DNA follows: TGTGCCAGCAGTTTTCCGCCTAATACGCAGTATTTT. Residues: CASSFPPNTQYF.